This is a list of T cell receptor beta chains from one sample in a study of blood T cells in healthy people across ages. TCRdb re-called the 5' RACE reads with MiXCR, one entry per CDR3 protein. Of hundreds of thousands of distinct CDR3 sequences listed, approximately 31% are singletons. The sample was blood. All receptors come from a woman older than 75 in good health. Both conserved end residues are part of each CDR3. Each record gives: V gene, J gene, D gene, clone size, CDR3 DNA, CDR3 protein. The D gene is left open where the match is weak. Clone size is not always given. Where it is, it says once, few, many or a class for expanded clones.

TRBV7-2	TRBJ1-1	.	many	TGTGCCAGCAGCCAACAGGGTTACACTGAAGCTTTCTTT	CASSQQGYTEAFF
TRBV7-9	TRBJ1-2	.	many	TGTGCCAGCAGCTTGGCAGGGGCCTCTAACTATGGCTACACCTTC	CASSLAGASNYGYTF
TRBV7-3	TRBJ2-5	TRBD2	many	TGTGCCAGCAGCCCCCAGGGACTAGCGGGGGGGATCGAGACCCAGTACTTC	CASSPQGLAGGIETQYF
TRBV20-1	TRBJ2-1	.	many	TGCAGTGCTAGAGAGCGCCGGGATCCCTCCTACAATGAGCAGTTCTTC	CSARERRDPSYNEQFF
TRBV6-6	TRBJ1-5	TRBD1	.	TGTGCCAGCAAGGGACAGGGGGCCATGAGCAATCAGCCCCGGCATTTT	CASKGQGAMSNQPRHF
TRBV25-1	TRBJ1-1	.	.	TGTGCCAGCAAGCTGGACACTGAAGCTTTCTTT	CASKLDTEAFF
TRBV24-1	TRBJ2-7	.	few	TGTGCCACCAGTGAGTCCCGATACCGGGGGTTCCCCTACGAGCAGTACTTC	CATSESRYRGFPYEQYF
TRBV20-1	TRBJ1-2	TRBD1	many	TGCAGTGCTAGCAGGGGGAGTAACTATGGCTACACCTTC	CSASRGSNYGYTF
TRBV20-1	TRBJ1-2	.	few	TGCAGTGCTATCAGGGATCCTAACTATGGCTACACCTTC	CSAIRDPNYGYTF
TRBV21-1	TRBJ2-4	.	many	TGTGCCAGCAGCAAACCTTTAGGGGGCAACATTCAGTACTTC	CASSKPLGGNIQYF
TRBV30	TRBJ2-7	TRBD2	.	TGTGCCTGGAGTGTATTGTCTAGCGGGGCCACGAAGAACTACGAGCAGTACTTC	CAWSVLSSGATKNYEQYF
TRBV30	TRBJ1-6	.	.	TGTGCCTGGAGCCACGGGGGGGCGAGGAATTCACCCCTCCACTTT	CAWSHGGARNSPLHF
TRBV11-2	TRBJ1-2	TRBD1	.	TGTGCCAGCAGCTTAGATCGCGACAGGGAGAGGAGCTATGGCTACACCTTC	CASSLDRDRERSYGYTF
TRBV2	TRBJ2-5	.	many	TGTGCCAGCAGTGAAGCAGACCCGTTAAGGACCCAGTACTTC	CASSEADPLRTQYF
TRBV7-2	TRBJ2-1	TRBD2	once	TGCGCCAGCAGCTGGACTAGCGGGGTATCCTACAATGAGCGGTTCTTC	CASSWTSGVSYNERFF
TRBV20-1	TRBJ1-4	.	.	TGCAGTGCTAGAGACTCAGGGTTCGATGAAAAACTGTTTTTT	CSARDSGFDEKLFF
TRBV5-1	TRBJ1-6	.	.	TGCGCCACCTCGCCGGGGGATACCTATAATTCACCCCTCCACTTT	CATSPGDTYNSPLHF